A selection of T cell receptor beta chains follows, all from one sample in a study of CD8 T cells in ankylosing spondylitis. A single record per CDR3 protein comes from TCRdb applying MiXCR to the 5' RACE reads. The sample yields approximately 240,000 distinct CDR3 sequences, over 9.5% seen once. Sequencing used blood, either unsorted or a sorted T cell fraction (not recorded which). These receptors were collected from a male donor with ankylosing spondylitis or in good health (not recorded which). CDR3s include the opening cysteine and the closing phenylalanine or tryptophan. Fields, in order: J gene, V gene, D gene, clone size, CDR3 protein, CDR3 DNA. D genes are given only for firm matches. Part of the rows lack a size; the others show once, few, many or a class for expanded clones.

j_gene: TRBJ1-4; v_gene: TRBV5-1; d_gene: NA; abundance: many; CDR3aa: CASSLRERANEKLFF; CDR3nt: TGCGCCAGCAGCTTGAGGGAGCGAGCTAATGAAAAACTGTTTTTT
j_gene: TRBJ2-5; v_gene: TRBV27; d_gene: NA; abundance: many; CDR3aa: CASSSRDSQETQYF; CDR3nt: TGTGCCAGCAGTTCCCGGGATTCCCAAGAGACCCAGTACTTC
j_gene: TRBJ2-2; v_gene: TRBV12-3/TRBV12-4; d_gene: NA; abundance: many; CDR3aa: CASSSGALIEGGELFF; CDR3nt: TGTGCCAGCAGTTCAGGGGCCCTCATAGAAGGCGGGGAGCTGTTTTTT
j_gene: TRBJ2-7; v_gene: TRBV7-2; d_gene: NA; abundance: many; CDR3aa: CASSLGRGAYEQYF; CDR3nt: TGTGCCAGCAGCTTAGGGCGGGGAGCCTACGAGCAGTACTTC
j_gene: TRBJ2-1; v_gene: TRBV30; d_gene: TRBD2; abundance: many; CDR3aa: CAWNRLAGGDEQFF; CDR3nt: TGTGCCTGGAATCGACTAGCGGGAGGTGATGAGCAGTTCTTC
j_gene: TRBJ2-1; v_gene: TRBV30; d_gene: TRBD2; abundance: many; CDR3aa: CAWIAGDPYNEQFF; CDR3nt: TGTGCCTGGATAGCGGGAGACCCCTACAATGAGCAGTTCTTC
j_gene: TRBJ1-1; v_gene: TRBV6-5; d_gene: NA; abundance: NA; CDR3aa: CASSYSRGGNPEAFF; CDR3nt: TGTGCCAGCAGTTACTCGAGGGGGGGGAACCCTGAAGCTTTCTTT
j_gene: TRBJ2-1; v_gene: TRBV6-1; d_gene: NA; abundance: many; CDR3aa: CASRGTVGPNEQFF; CDR3nt: TGTGCCAGCAGGGGTACGGTAGGTCCGAATGAGCAGTTCTTC
j_gene: TRBJ2-7; v_gene: TRBV6-1; d_gene: NA; abundance: NA; CDR3aa: CASSPPSVGPYEQYF; CDR3nt: TGTGCCAGCAGCCCCCCCTCGGTGGGGCCCTACGAGCAGTACTTC
j_gene: TRBJ2-2; v_gene: TRBV12-3/TRBV12-4; d_gene: NA; abundance: many; CDR3aa: CASSSETRKGGELFF; CDR3nt: TGTGCCAGCAGTTCCGAGACCCGTAAGGGCGGGGAGCTGTTTTTT
j_gene: TRBJ2-7; v_gene: TRBV7-9; d_gene: NA; abundance: many; CDR3aa: CASSFWGSSPAEQYF; CDR3nt: TGTGCCAGCAGCTTTTGGGGCAGTTCACCAGCCGAGCAGTACTTC
j_gene: TRBJ1-6; v_gene: TRBV25-1; d_gene: NA; abundance: few; CDR3aa: CASSAGSGSPLHF; CDR3nt: TGTGCCAGCAGTGCTGGGTCGGGTTCACCCCTCCACTTT
j_gene: TRBJ2-7; v_gene: TRBV15; d_gene: NA; abundance: many; CDR3aa: CATSRAVGYEQYF; CDR3nt: TGTGCCACCAGCAGGGCGGTGGGATACGAGCAGTACTTC
j_gene: TRBJ2-5; v_gene: TRBV20-1; d_gene: NA; abundance: many; CDR3aa: CSALLQETQYF; CDR3nt: TGCAGTGCCCTCCTCCAAGAGACCCAGTACTTC
j_gene: TRBJ2-7; v_gene: TRBV6-2/TRBV6-3; d_gene: TRBD1; abundance: many; CDR3aa: CASTDRVSYEQYF; CDR3nt: TGTGCCAGCACTGACAGGGTTTCCTACGAGCAGTACTTC
j_gene: TRBJ2-3; v_gene: TRBV4-1; d_gene: NA; abundance: many; CDR3aa: CASSPFPLQGATDTQYF; CDR3nt: TGCGCCAGCAGCCCCTTTCCTCTCCAGGGAGCGACAGATACGCAGTATTTT
j_gene: TRBJ2-7; v_gene: TRBV30; d_gene: TRBD2; abundance: NA; CDR3aa: CAWSVPSGSSYEQYF; CDR3nt: TGTGCCTGGAGTGTACCTAGCGGGAGCTCCTACGAGCAGTACTTC
j_gene: TRBJ2-4; v_gene: TRBV10-3; d_gene: TRBD2; abundance: many; CDR3aa: CAISPGGAGQNIQYF; CDR3nt: TGTGCCATCAGTCCCGGGGGGGCCGGACAAAACATTCAGTACTTC
j_gene: TRBJ2-5; v_gene: TRBV4-1; d_gene: NA; abundance: NA; CDR3aa: CASSQDPRAITGAQETQYF; CDR3nt: TGCGCCAGCAGCCAAGATCCCCGGGCCATTACGGGGGCCCAAGAGACCCAGTACTTC
j_gene: TRBJ2-1; v_gene: TRBV19; d_gene: TRBD2; abundance: few; CDR3aa: CASSIGGGLYNEQFF; CDR3nt: TGTGCCAGTAGTATAGGCGGGGGACTCTACAATGAGCAGTTCTTC
j_gene: TRBJ1-1; v_gene: TRBV4-1; d_gene: NA; abundance: many; CDR3aa: CASSQGRENTEAFF; CDR3nt: TGCGCCAGCAGCCAGGGCAGGGAGAACACTGAAGCTTTCTTT
j_gene: TRBJ2-7; v_gene: TRBV7-2; d_gene: NA; abundance: NA; CDR3aa: CASSYSRDPYEQYF; CDR3nt: TGTGCCAGCAGCTACTCCCGGGATCCCTACGAGCAGTACTTC
j_gene: TRBJ2-1; v_gene: TRBV2; d_gene: TRBD2; abundance: NA; CDR3aa: CAFIERAGGRFTKQNEQFF; CDR3nt: TGTGCCTTCATCGAAAGGGCGGGGGGGCGATTCACAAAGCAAAATGAGCAGTTCTTC
j_gene: TRBJ2-1; v_gene: TRBV20-1; d_gene: TRBD2; abundance: many; CDR3aa: CSASRLAGGGEQFF; CDR3nt: TGCAGTGCTAGTAGGCTAGCGGGAGGCGGTGAGCAGTTCTTC
j_gene: TRBJ2-3; v_gene: TRBV3-1; d_gene: TRBD2; abundance: many; CDR3aa: CASSLASGGPDTQYF; CDR3nt: TGTGCCAGCAGCCTGGCCAGCGGGGGGCCGGATACGCAGTATTTT
j_gene: TRBJ2-1; v_gene: TRBV29-1; d_gene: NA; abundance: few; CDR3aa: CSVGTRRANEQFF; CDR3nt: TGCAGCGTTGGAACCCGGAGAGCCAATGAGCAGTTCTTC
j_gene: TRBJ2-4; v_gene: TRBV9; d_gene: NA; abundance: many; CDR3aa: CASSFTGEGIQYF; CDR3nt: TGTGCCAGCAGCTTCACAGGGGAGGGCATTCAGTACTTC
j_gene: TRBJ2-5; v_gene: TRBV5-1; d_gene: NA; abundance: many; CDR3aa: CASSFPGEETQYF; CDR3nt: TGCGCCAGCAGCTTTCCCGGGGAGGAGACCCAGTACTTC
j_gene: TRBJ2-5; v_gene: TRBV7-2; d_gene: NA; abundance: NA; CDR3aa: CASSLGESETQYF; CDR3nt: TGTGCCAGCAGCTTAGGGGAAAGCGAGACCCAGTACTTC
j_gene: TRBJ2-2; v_gene: TRBV9; d_gene: NA; abundance: many; CDR3aa: CASSVGQYTGELFF; CDR3nt: TGTGCCAGCAGCGTAGGACAGTACACCGGGGAGCTGTTTTTT
j_gene: TRBJ1-2; v_gene: TRBV30; d_gene: TRBD1; abundance: once; CDR3aa: CAWSRDRGGYGYTF; CDR3nt: TGTGCCTGGAGTAGGGACAGGGGAGGGTATGGCTACACCTTC
j_gene: TRBJ2-7; v_gene: TRBV29-1; d_gene: NA; abundance: few; CDR3aa: CSVERSYEQYF; CDR3nt: TGCAGCGTTGAAAGGTCTTACGAGCAGTACTTC
j_gene: TRBJ2-5; v_gene: TRBV20-1; d_gene: NA; abundance: many; CDR3aa: CSASPGRETQYF; CDR3nt: TGCAGTGCTAGTCCGGGAAGGGAGACCCAGTACTTC
j_gene: TRBJ2-1; v_gene: TRBV12-3/TRBV12-4; d_gene: TRBD2; abundance: many; CDR3aa: CASSRSGRGYNEQFF; CDR3nt: TGTGCCAGCAGCCGCAGCGGGAGGGGTTACAATGAGCAGTTCTTC
j_gene: TRBJ1-2; v_gene: TRBV12-3/TRBV12-4; d_gene: NA; abundance: many; CDR3aa: CASRLLNRPDAYTF; CDR3nt: TGTGCCAGCCGACTTTTGAACAGACCTGATGCCTACACCTTC
j_gene: TRBJ2-3; v_gene: TRBV11-1; d_gene: TRBD2; abundance: NA; CDR3aa: CASSLAMGLLAENPSTDTQYF; CDR3nt: TGTGCCAGCAGCTTAGCAATGGGTTTGCTAGCGGAAAACCCTAGCACAGATACGCAGTATTTT
j_gene: TRBJ2-2; v_gene: TRBV19; d_gene: TRBD1; abundance: many; CDR3aa: CASATDRGFGTGELFF; CDR3nt: TGTGCCAGTGCCACCGACAGGGGATTCGGCACCGGGGAGCTGTTTTTT
j_gene: TRBJ2-5; v_gene: TRBV20-1; d_gene: TRBD2; abundance: many; CDR3aa: CSARDWKRGGPETQYF; CDR3nt: TGCAGTGCTAGAGATTGGAAGCGGGGGGGCCCGGAGACCCAGTACTTC
j_gene: TRBJ2-1; v_gene: TRBV25-1; d_gene: TRBD2; abundance: many; CDR3aa: CASSKGLAGARGNEQFF; CDR3nt: TGTGCCAGCAGTAAGGGACTAGCGGGAGCTCGGGGCAATGAGCAGTTCTTC
j_gene: TRBJ1-6; v_gene: TRBV7-2; d_gene: NA; abundance: few; CDR3aa: CASSFQSGSYNSPLHF; CDR3nt: TGTGCCAGCAGCTTCCAATCGGGCTCCTATAATTCACCCCTCCACTTT
j_gene: TRBJ2-1; v_gene: TRBV5-1; d_gene: NA; abundance: many; CDR3aa: CASSLEASSSYNEQFF; CDR3nt: TGCGCCAGCAGCTTGGAGGCTTCTAGCTCCTACAATGAGCAGTTCTTC
j_gene: TRBJ1-5; v_gene: TRBV12-3/TRBV12-4; d_gene: NA; abundance: NA; CDR3aa: CASSRTGSSNQPQHF; CDR3nt: TGTGCCAGCAGCCGTACAGGGAGTAGCAATCAGCCCCAGCATTTC
j_gene: TRBJ1-1; v_gene: TRBV20-1; d_gene: NA; abundance: few; CDR3aa: CSAGVYGGENTEAFF; CDR3nt: TGCAGTGCCGGCGTCTACGGGGGGGAGAACACTGAAGCTTTCTTT
j_gene: TRBJ2-7; v_gene: TRBV5-1; d_gene: NA; abundance: few; CDR3aa: CASRFDSYEQYF; CDR3nt: TGCGCCAGCAGGTTCGACAGCTACGAGCAGTACTTC
j_gene: TRBJ2-5; v_gene: TRBV29-1; d_gene: NA; abundance: few; CDR3aa: CSVGGIKETQYF; CDR3nt: TGCAGCGTTGGGGGCATTAAAGAGACCCAGTACTTC
j_gene: TRBJ1-2; v_gene: TRBV5-6; d_gene: TRBD1; abundance: many; CDR3aa: CASSLTRGTGYTF; CDR3nt: TGTGCCAGCAGCTTAACCAGGGGGACAGGCTACACCTTC
j_gene: TRBJ1-3; v_gene: TRBV20-1; d_gene: NA; abundance: many; CDR3aa: CSARDPAGRGRGNTIYF; CDR3nt: TGCAGTGCTAGAGATCCGGCCGGAAGGGGACGTGGAAACACCATATATTTT
j_gene: TRBJ1-1; v_gene: TRBV7-2; d_gene: TRBD1; abundance: NA; CDR3aa: CASSQGDRLVTEAFF; CDR3nt: TGTGCCAGCAGCCAAGGGGACAGATTGGTCACTGAAGCTTTCTTT
j_gene: TRBJ2-5; v_gene: TRBV5-1; d_gene: NA; abundance: many; CDR3aa: CASTAGSGWLETQYF; CDR3nt: TGCGCCAGCACGGCTGGTAGCGGCTGGTTGGAGACCCAGTACTTC
j_gene: TRBJ1-2; v_gene: TRBV5-1; d_gene: NA; abundance: many; CDR3aa: CASSSDLNYGYTF; CDR3nt: TGCGCCAGCAGCTCAGACCTGAACTATGGCTACACCTTC
j_gene: TRBJ1-6; v_gene: TRBV12-3/TRBV12-4; d_gene: TRBD1; abundance: NA; CDR3aa: CASSQRQGAGSPLHF; CDR3nt: TGTGCCAGCAGTCAGAGACAGGGGGCAGGTTCACCCCTCCACTTT
j_gene: TRBJ2-2; v_gene: TRBV4-2; d_gene: TRBD2; abundance: many; CDR3aa: CASSLRPLLAGSTGELFF; CDR3nt: TGTGCCAGCAGCCTTAGACCCCTTCTAGCGGGGAGCACCGGGGAGCTGTTTTTT
j_gene: TRBJ2-1; v_gene: TRBV7-9; d_gene: NA; abundance: many; CDR3aa: CASSFYGGNDEQFF; CDR3nt: TGTGCCAGCAGCTTCTATGGAGGGAACGATGAGCAGTTCTTC
j_gene: TRBJ2-2; v_gene: TRBV6-1; d_gene: TRBD2; abundance: few; CDR3aa: CASSEARTSFDTGELFF; CDR3nt: TGTGCCAGCAGTGAAGCCAGGACTAGCTTTGACACCGGGGAGCTGTTTTTT
j_gene: TRBJ2-1; v_gene: TRBV5-1; d_gene: TRBD1; abundance: many; CDR3aa: CASSPGQGTYNEQFF; CDR3nt: TGTGCCAGCAGCCCAGGACAGGGTACTTACAATGAGCAGTTCTTC
j_gene: TRBJ2-7; v_gene: TRBV20-1; d_gene: NA; abundance: NA; CDR3aa: CSANYPQGRAYEQYF; CDR3nt: TGCAGTGCGAATTATCCCCAGGGGCGCGCCTACGAGCAGTACTTC
j_gene: TRBJ1-4; v_gene: TRBV20-1; d_gene: NA; abundance: many; CDR3aa: CSPSGGGGPFNEKLFF; CDR3nt: TGCAGTCCCTCAGGTGGAGGGGGTCCTTTCAATGAAAAACTGTTTTTT
j_gene: TRBJ2-3; v_gene: TRBV5-4; d_gene: TRBD2; abundance: NA; CDR3aa: CASSPERLAGGTQYF; CDR3nt: TGTGCCAGCAGCCCCGAACGGCTAGCGGGAGGCACGCAGTATTTT
j_gene: TRBJ2-1; v_gene: TRBV9; d_gene: NA; abundance: many; CDR3aa: CASSAIGQRYNEQFF; CDR3nt: TGTGCCAGCAGCGCCATTGGACAGCGGTACAATGAGCAGTTCTTC
j_gene: TRBJ2-7; v_gene: TRBV4-2; d_gene: NA; abundance: few; CDR3aa: CASSQEIKKGYEQYF; CDR3nt: TGTGCCAGCAGCCAAGAAATTAAGAAGGGTTACGAGCAGTACTTC